This T cell receptor beta chain was sequenced during a study of shared clonotypes between healthy human individuals. Findings of the study overall: Sampling used blood alone; tissue repertoires probably differ.

Ten or more counts support this clone. The target antigen is unknown. Clones were sequenced by immunoSEQ multiplex PCR, and TCRdb holds only the in-frame ones, with some missing. The table lists about 490,000 clones, 81% of them singletons, with roughly an eighth in the top ten. Germline V lookup: CDR1 LNHDA, CDR2 SQIVND (reference sequence). CDR3 length: 14 residues. V was clipped by 7 bases and J by 0 bases, with 10 bases between them. This clonotype originated in a woman aged 40 to 50 in good health. Some clones in this sample may be carry-over from other donors' samples. The chain uses TRBV19 and TRBJ2-1; tentatively, D is TRBD1 or TRBD2 (5 bases each). The sample was PBMCs. CDR3: CASNPGPSYNEQFF. DNA of the CDR3: TGTGCCAGTAATCCGGGACCCTCCTACAATGAGCAGTTCTTC.